These T cell receptor beta chains were read from a single sample in a study of shared clonotypes between healthy human individuals. Libraries were prepared by immunoSEQ multiplex PCR; TCRdb keeps only in-frame clonotypes and omits some of them. The table shows over a million clones, with around 98.5% occurring only once. The sample taken for sequencing was naive CD4+ T cells sorted from blood. Every receptor here comes from a man between 25 and 39 years old in good health. Each CDR3 is given with its conserved first and last residue. A D gene is named only where the DNA matches it firmly. A row's size may be missing; if present it is once, few, many or a size class.

abundance | j_gene | d_gene | v_gene | CDR3nt | CDR3aa
. | TRBJ2-5 | . | TRBV5-1 | TGCGCCAGCAGCGTATCATGGGGGAGGGAGACCCAGTACTTC | CASSVSWGRETQYF
. | TRBJ2-6 | . | TRBV28 | TGTGCCAGCAGTCTCTCTGGGGCCAACGTCCTGACTTTC | CASSLSGANVLTF
. | TRBJ1-2 | . | TRBV19 | TGTGCCAGTAGTATCCAGGAAGGGGACTATGGCTACACCTTC | CASSIQEGDYGYTF
. | TRBJ2-7 | . | TRBV28 | TGTGCCAGCAGTTTTAATCTTGGGATATCCTACGAGCAGTACTTC | CASSFNLGISYEQYF
. | TRBJ1-1 | . | TRBV19 | TGTGCCAGTAGTACGATCACAGGGTCCACTGAAGCTTTCTTT | CASSTITGSTEAFF
. | TRBJ1-3 | . | TRBV7-2 | TGTGCCAGCAGCGACCAAATAGCTACAGCTGGAAACACCATATATTTT | CASSDQIATAGNTIYF
. | TRBJ1-1 | . | TRBV27 | TGTGCCAGCAGTCGGACAGTGAACACTGAAGCTTTCTTT | CASSRTVNTEAFF
. | TRBJ2-7 | . | TRBV7-9 | TGTGCCAGCAGAACAACAACACCAAACAAAGACCAGGACTACGAGCAGTACTTC | CASRTTTPNKDQDYEQYF
. | TRBJ2-7 | . | TRBV29-1 | TGCAGCGCCTTAGGGGGGGTAAGCTACGAGCAGTACTTC | CSALGGVSYEQYF
. | TRBJ2-1 | . | TRBV9 | TGTGCCAGCAGCGCGGGGGGCCGCATCACGAATGAGCAGTTCTTC | CASSAGGRITNEQFF
once | TRBJ2-1 | . | TRBV11-3 | TGTGCCAGCAGCTACCGTCCCAATGAGCAGTTCTTC | CASSYRPNEQFF
. | TRBJ2-3 | . | TRBV18 | TGTGCCAGCTCACCACCCCCCCTCACAGATACGCAGTATTTT | CASSPPPLTDTQYF
. | TRBJ2-6 | TRBD2 | TRBV6-1 | TGTGCCAGCAGTGCAGCTACGGGGGGGGGCCCTGGGGCCAACGTCCTGACTTTC | CASSAATGGGPGANVLTF
. | TRBJ2-3 | . | TRBV7-2 | TGTGCCAGCAGCTTAGGCGTCACTTGGGATACGCAGTATTTT | CASSLGVTWDTQYF
. | TRBJ2-2 | . | TRBV29-1 | TGCAGCGGCCGGAACAGCGCGGCCGGGGAGCTGTTTTTT | CSGRNSAAGELFF
. | TRBJ1-4 | . | TRBV5-5 | TGTGCCAGCAGCTTCCGGAGGACCGAGTCTGAAAAACTGTTTTTT | CASSFRRTESEKLFF
. | TRBJ1-5 | TRBD1 | TRBV11-2 | TGTGCCAGCAGCTTAGAGACAGGGAGGTTTCAGCCCCAGCATTTT | CASSLETGRFQPQHF
. | TRBJ1-1 | . | TRBV18 | TGTGCCAGCTCACCACCGGGCCAAACCGTCCGGGGCACTGAAGCTTTCTTT | CASSPPGQTVRGTEAFF
. | TRBJ2-5 | . | TRBV30 | TGTGCCTGCACCGGACAGATCCAAGAGACCCAGTACTTC | CACTGQIQETQYF
. | TRBJ2-7 | . | TRBV9 | TGTGCCAGCAGCGTAGTAGCCAGGTTCTCCTACGAGCAGTACTTC | CASSVVARFSYEQYF
. | TRBJ2-1 | TRBD2 | TRBV18 | TGTGCCAGCTCGGGACTAGCGGGAGGTTCTTCCTACAATGAGCAGTTCTTC | CASSGLAGGSSYNEQFF
. | TRBJ1-1 | TRBD1 | TRBV6-6 | TGTGCCAGCAGAACGACAGGGCCCACTGAAGCTTTCTTT | CASRTTGPTEAFF
. | TRBJ2-4 | . | TRBV5-5 | TGTGCCAGCAGCCCAGACTCCACCCTAGCCAAAAACATTCAGTACTTC | CASSPDSTLAKNIQYF
. | TRBJ2-2 | . | TRBV10-3 | TGTGCCATCAGTGAGCTCGGGGCCGGGGAGCTGTTTTTT | CAISELGAGELFF
. | TRBJ1-3 | . | TRBV15 | TGTGCCACCAGCAGATGGGGAGAGGGGTCTGGAAACACCATATATTTT | CATSRWGEGSGNTIYF
. | TRBJ2-1 | . | TRBV2 | TGTTCGATCGGGAGTCACAATGAGCAGTTCTTC | CSIGSHNEQFF
. | TRBJ2-2 | . | TRBV7-3 | TGTGCCAGCAGCTTAATAAGCGGCGCAGGAAGGATCGGGGAGCTGTTTTTT | CASSLISGAGRIGELFF
. | TRBJ2-3 | . | TRBV9 | TGTGCCAGCAGCGTAATCGGGAGCACAGATACGCAGTATTTT | CASSVIGSTDTQYF
. | TRBJ2-1 | . | TRBV7-2 | TGTGCCAGCAGCTTAGCCCCAGGGTCCCCCTACAATGAGCAGTTCTTC | CASSLAPGSPYNEQFF
. | TRBJ2-7 | . | TRBV30 | TGTGCCTGCTTAAGGGCCTCTAACTACGAGCAGTACTTC | CACLRASNYEQYF
. | TRBJ1-3 | TRBD1 | TRBV28 | TGTGCCAGCAGTTTGTTATTGGACAGGCCACTCACCATATATTTT | CASSLLLDRPLTIYF
. | TRBJ2-3 | TRBD1 | TRBV29-1 | TGCAGCGCGGACAGGCTGGTGGCAGATACGCAGTATTTT | CSADRLVADTQYF
once | TRBJ2-3 | . | TRBV19 | TGTGCCAGTAGTGACGTGGGAAGCGCAGATACGCAGTATTTT | CASSDVGSADTQYF
. | TRBJ1-5 | TRBD1 | TRBV5-1 | TGCGCCAGCAGCTTGGACGGGACAGGGGTCGGTCAGCCCCAGCATTTT | CASSLDGTGVGQPQHF
. | TRBJ2-2 | . | TRBV28 | TGTGCCAGCAGTTTACCCGGACTGAAGAACACCGGGGAGCTGTTTTTT | CASSLPGLKNTGELFF
. | TRBJ2-7 | . | TRBV5-6 | TGTGCCAGCAGTCTTGACCGATCCTACGAGCAGTACTTC | CASSLDRSYEQYF
. | TRBJ2-5 | . | TRBV5-1 | TGCGCCAGCAGCCCGACTCAGGGCCGAGAGACCCAGTACTTC | CASSPTQGRETQYF
once | TRBJ2-3 | . | TRBV9 | TGTGCCAGCAGCCTGGGACCTAGCACAGATACGCAGTATTTT | CASSLGPSTDTQYF
. | TRBJ2-5 | . | TRBV5-1 | TGCGCCAGCAGCCCGGGACAAGGGGAGACCCAGTACTTC | CASSPGQGETQYF
. | TRBJ2-7 | . | TRBV7-8 | TGTGCCAGCAGTCCCGATCCCACCCTCCAGACTAGTAGAAAATACGAGCAGTACTTC | CASSPDPTLQTSRKYEQYF
. | TRBJ1-1 | TRBD1 | TRBV19 | TGTGCCAGTAGGGGACAGGCTGAAGCTTTCTTT | CASRGQAEAFF
. | TRBJ2-7 | . | TRBV4-2 | TGTGCCAGCAGCCAGTTGGGTGGACCTCGCAGAAACTACGAGCAGTACTTC | CASSQLGGPRRNYEQYF
. | TRBJ2-1 | . | TRBV11-3 | TGTGCCAGCAGCCCAGCGGGGCGGTCGACTATCAAAGGGGGTGAGCAGTTCTTC | CASSPAGRSTIKGGEQFF
. | TRBJ2-1 | TRBD2 | TRBV28 | TGTGCCAGCAGTTTCCTCGGGACTAGCTCCTATGAGCAGTTCTTC | CASSFLGTSSYEQFF
. | TRBJ2-7 | TRBD1 | TRBV6-5 | TGTGCCAGCAGTTACGGGGACAGGATGTACGAGCAGTACTTC | CASSYGDRMYEQYF
. | TRBJ2-7 | TRBD1 | TRBV28 | TGTGCCAGCAGTGGTCCCAGGGGGCACCAGAGCTCCTACGAGCAGTACTTC | CASSGPRGHQSSYEQYF
. | TRBJ1-2 | . | TRBV28 | TGTGCCAGCATCCACCTCCAAGGTGGCTACACCTTC | CASIHLQGGYTF
. | TRBJ2-5 | . | TRBV18 | TGTGCCAGCTCACCGCTAGTACGGGCAGAGAAAGAGACCCAGTACTTC | CASSPLVRAEKETQYF
. | TRBJ2-3 | . | TRBV29-1 | TGCTCCGGTACCCTTTTAGACACAGATACGCAGTATTTT | CSGTLLDTDTQYF
. | TRBJ1-4 | . | TRBV27 | TGTGCCAGCAGTCCTCCCGGGGGGGCAGTGGGGAAACTGTTTTTT | CASSPPGGAVGKLFF
. | TRBJ1-5 | . | TRBV30 | TGTGCCTGGAGTCCCAGAAGGAGTGGCAATCAGCCCCAGCATTTT | CAWSPRRSGNQPQHF
. | TRBJ1-5 | . | TRBV2 | TGTGCCAGCAGTGAGACAGGCCAGCCCCAGCATTTT | CASSETGQPQHF
. | TRBJ1-4 | TRBD1 | TRBV28 | TGTGCCAGCAGCCCTGCCGGGACAGCTATCGAAAAACTGTTTTTT | CASSPAGTAIEKLFF
. | TRBJ2-7 | . | TRBV11-2 | TGTGCCAGCTCGAGGACGACCTACTACGAGCAGTACTTC | CASSRTTYYEQYF
. | TRBJ2-1 | . | TRBV6-4 | TGTGCCAGCAGTGACTCATATAGAGGAAACGATGAGCAGTTCTTC | CASSDSYRGNDEQFF
. | TRBJ2-1 | TRBD1 | TRBV2 | TGTGCCAGCAACATGGGACAGGGTGGCTACAATGAGCAGTTCTTC | CASNMGQGGYNEQFF
. | TRBJ2-1 | TRBD1 | TRBV9 | TGTGCCAGCAGCCGGACAGGCCCCGGGGAGCAGTTCTTC | CASSRTGPGEQFF
. | TRBJ2-3 | . | TRBV7-9 | TGTGCCAGCAGCTCATTGCAGGGCGGGAATACAGATACGCAGTATTTT | CASSSLQGGNTDTQYF
. | TRBJ1-1 | . | TRBV6-5 | TGTGCCAGCAGTTTCCTTAGCGGACAGTTGAACACTGAAGCTTTCTTT | CASSFLSGQLNTEAFF
. | TRBJ1-5 | . | TRBV27 | TGTGCCAGCAGTCGTACAGGACAGAACTATCAGCCCCAGCATTTT | CASSRTGQNYQPQHF